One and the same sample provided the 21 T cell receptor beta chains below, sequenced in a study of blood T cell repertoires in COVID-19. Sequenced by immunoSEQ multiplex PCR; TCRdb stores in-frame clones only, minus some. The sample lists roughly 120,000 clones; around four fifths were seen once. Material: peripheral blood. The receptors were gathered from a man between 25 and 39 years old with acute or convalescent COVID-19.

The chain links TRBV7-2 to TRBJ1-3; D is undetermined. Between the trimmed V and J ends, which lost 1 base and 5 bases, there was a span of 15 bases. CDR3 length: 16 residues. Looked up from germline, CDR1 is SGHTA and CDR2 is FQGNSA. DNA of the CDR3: TGTGCCAGCAGCTTAGAAGGAGGAGGCGGTAGAAACACCATATATTTT. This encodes CASSLEGGGGRNTIYF.

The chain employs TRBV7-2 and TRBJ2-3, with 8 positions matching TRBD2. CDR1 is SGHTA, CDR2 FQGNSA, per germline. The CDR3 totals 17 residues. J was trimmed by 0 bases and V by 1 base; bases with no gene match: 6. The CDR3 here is CASSLVGTRSSTDTQYF. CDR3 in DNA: TGTGCCAGCAGCTTAGTAGGGACTAGGAGTAGCACAGATACGCAGTATTTT. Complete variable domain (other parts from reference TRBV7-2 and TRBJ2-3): GAGVSQSPSNKVTEKGKDVELRCDPISGHTALYWYRQSLGQGLEFLIYFQGNSAPDKSGLPSDRFSAERTGGSVSTLTIQRTQQEDSAVYLCASSLVGTRSSTDTQYFGPGTRLTVL.

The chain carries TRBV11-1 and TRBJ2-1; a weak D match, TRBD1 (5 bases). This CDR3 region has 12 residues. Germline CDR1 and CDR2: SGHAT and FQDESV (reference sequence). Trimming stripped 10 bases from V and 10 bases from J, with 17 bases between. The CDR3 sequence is CAIDLPPGEQFF. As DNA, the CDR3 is TGTGCCATCGACCTTCCACCAGGGGAGCAGTTCTTC.

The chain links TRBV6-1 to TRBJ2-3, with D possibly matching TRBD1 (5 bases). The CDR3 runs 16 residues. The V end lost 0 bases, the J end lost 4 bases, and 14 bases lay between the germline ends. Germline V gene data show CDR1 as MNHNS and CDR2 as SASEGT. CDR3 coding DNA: TGTGCCAGCAGTGAAGCGCGTTGGCAGGGTGCAGATACGCAGTATTTT. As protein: CASSEARWQGADTQYF.

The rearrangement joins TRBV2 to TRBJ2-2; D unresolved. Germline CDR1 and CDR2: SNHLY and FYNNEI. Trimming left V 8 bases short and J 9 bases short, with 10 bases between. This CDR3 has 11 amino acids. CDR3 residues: CASGWARELFF. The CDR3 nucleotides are TGTGCCAGCGGGTGGGCGAGGGAGCTGTTTTTT.

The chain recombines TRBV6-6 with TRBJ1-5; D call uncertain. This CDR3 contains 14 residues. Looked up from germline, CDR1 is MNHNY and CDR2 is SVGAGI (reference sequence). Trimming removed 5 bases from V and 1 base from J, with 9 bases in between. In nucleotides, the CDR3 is TGTGCCAGCAGTAATCTCGGGAGCAATCAGCCCCAGCATTTT. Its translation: CASSNLGSNQPQHF.

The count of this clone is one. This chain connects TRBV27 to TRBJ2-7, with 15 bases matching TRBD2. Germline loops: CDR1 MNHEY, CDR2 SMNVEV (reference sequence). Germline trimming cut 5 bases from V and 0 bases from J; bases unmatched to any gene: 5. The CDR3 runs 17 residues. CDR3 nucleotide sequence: TGTGCCAGCAGTCGGGGACTAGCGGGGGGAAGCTCCTACGAGCAGTACTTC. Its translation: CASSRGLAGGSSYEQYF.

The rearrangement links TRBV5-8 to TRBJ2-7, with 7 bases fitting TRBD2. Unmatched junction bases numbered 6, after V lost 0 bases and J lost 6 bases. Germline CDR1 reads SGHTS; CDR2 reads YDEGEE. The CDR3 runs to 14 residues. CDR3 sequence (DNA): TGTGCCAGCAGCTTGGGGGGAGGGATTGGCGAGCAGTACGTC. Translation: CASSLGGGIGEQYV.

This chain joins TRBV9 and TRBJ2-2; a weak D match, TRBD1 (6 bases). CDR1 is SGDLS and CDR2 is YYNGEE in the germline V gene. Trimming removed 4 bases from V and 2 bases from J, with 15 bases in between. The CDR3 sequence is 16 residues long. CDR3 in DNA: TGTGCCAGCAGCCCCCGACAGGAACCAAACACCGGGGAGCTGTTTTTT. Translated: CASSPRQEPNTGELFF.

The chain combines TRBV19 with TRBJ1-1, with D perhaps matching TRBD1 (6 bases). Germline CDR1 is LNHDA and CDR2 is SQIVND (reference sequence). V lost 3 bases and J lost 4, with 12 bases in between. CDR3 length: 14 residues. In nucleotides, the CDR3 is TGTGCCAGTAGTATCTCAGGGGAGGGCACTGAAGCTTTCTTT. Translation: CASSISGEGTEAFF.

The CDR3 coding sequence is TGTCCTGGGAGCATTCGGGGGGTTGCAACTAATGAAAAACTGTTTTTT. It is translated as CPGSIRGVATNEKLFF. J is TRBJ1-4 and V is TRBV22-1. TRBV22-1 is reported as a pseudogene. The CDR3 runs to 16 residues.

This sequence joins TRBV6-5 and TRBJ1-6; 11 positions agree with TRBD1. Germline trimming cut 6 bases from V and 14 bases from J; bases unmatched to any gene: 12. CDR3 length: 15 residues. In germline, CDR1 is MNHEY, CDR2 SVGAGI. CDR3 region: CASSLRTGGDLALHF. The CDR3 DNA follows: TGTGCCAGCAGCCTAAGGACAGGGGGCGATTTGGCCCTCCACTTT.

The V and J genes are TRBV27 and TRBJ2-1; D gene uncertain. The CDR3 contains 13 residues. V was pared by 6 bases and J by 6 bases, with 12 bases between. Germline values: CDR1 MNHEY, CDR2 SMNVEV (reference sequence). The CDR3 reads CASSVRALNEQFF. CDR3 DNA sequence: TGTGCCAGCAGCGTAAGAGCGCTCAATGAGCAGTTCTTC.

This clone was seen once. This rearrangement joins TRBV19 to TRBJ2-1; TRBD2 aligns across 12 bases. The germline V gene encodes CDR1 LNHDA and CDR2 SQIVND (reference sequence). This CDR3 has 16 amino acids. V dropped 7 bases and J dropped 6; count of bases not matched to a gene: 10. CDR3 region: CASNGKLAGGTNEQFF. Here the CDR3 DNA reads TGTGCCAGTAATGGGAAACTAGCGGGAGGCACCAATGAGCAGTTCTTC.

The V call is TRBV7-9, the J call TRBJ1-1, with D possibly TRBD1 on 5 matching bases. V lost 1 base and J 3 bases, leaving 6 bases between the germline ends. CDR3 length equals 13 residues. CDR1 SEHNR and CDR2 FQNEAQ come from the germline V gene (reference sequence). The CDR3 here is CASSLGQYTEAFF. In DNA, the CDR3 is TGTGCCAGCAGCTTAGGACAGTACACTGAAGCTTTCTTT.

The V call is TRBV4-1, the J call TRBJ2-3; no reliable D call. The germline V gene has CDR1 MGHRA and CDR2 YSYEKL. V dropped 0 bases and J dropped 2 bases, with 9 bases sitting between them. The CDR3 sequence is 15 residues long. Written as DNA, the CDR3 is TGCGCCAGCAGCCAAGATCCAGGCAACACAGATACGCAGTATTTT. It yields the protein CASSQDPGNTDTQYF.

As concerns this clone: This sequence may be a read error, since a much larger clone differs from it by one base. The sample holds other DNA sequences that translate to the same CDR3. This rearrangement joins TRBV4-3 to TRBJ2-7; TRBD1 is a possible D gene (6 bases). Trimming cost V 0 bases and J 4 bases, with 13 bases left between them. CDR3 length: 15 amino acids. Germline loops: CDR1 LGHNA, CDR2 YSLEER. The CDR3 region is CASSQETGPSYEQYF. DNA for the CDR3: TGCGCCAGCAGCCAAGAGACAGGACCCTCTTACGAGCAGTACTTC.

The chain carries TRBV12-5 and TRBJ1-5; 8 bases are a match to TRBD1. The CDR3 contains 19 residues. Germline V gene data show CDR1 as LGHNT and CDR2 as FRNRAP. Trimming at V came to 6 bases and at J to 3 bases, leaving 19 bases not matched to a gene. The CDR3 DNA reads TGTGCTAGTGGAACCCTCACACAGGGGGTAGAGGTGAACAATCAGCCCCAGCATTTT. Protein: CASGTLTQGVEVNNQPQHF.

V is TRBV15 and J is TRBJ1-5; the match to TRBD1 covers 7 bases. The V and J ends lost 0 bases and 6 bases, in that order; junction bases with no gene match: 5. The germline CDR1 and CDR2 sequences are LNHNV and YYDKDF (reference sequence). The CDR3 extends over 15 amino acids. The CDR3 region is CATSRDRGQSQPQHF. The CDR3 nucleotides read TGTGCCACCAGCAGAGACAGGGGACAGAGTCAGCCCCAGCATTTT.

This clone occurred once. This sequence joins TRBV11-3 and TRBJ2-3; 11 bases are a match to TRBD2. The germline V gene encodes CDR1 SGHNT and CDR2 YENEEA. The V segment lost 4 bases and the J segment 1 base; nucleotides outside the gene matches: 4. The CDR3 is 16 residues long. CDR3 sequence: CASSSRLAGRTDTQYF. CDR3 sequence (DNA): TGTGCCAGCAGCTCCCGACTAGCGGGACGCACAGATACGCAGTATTTT.

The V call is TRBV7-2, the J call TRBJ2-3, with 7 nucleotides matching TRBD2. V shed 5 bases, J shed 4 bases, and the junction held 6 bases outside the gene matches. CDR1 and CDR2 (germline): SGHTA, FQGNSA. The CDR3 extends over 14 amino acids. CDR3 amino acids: CASSVGGRSDTQYF. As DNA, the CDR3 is TGTGCCAGCAGCGTGGGCGGGAGATCAGATACGCAGTATTTT.